This T cell receptor beta chain appears in the sequencing data of a study of T cells after yellow fever vaccination. General study results and limits: Boosting was followed by the reappearance of most primary-vaccination clones (about 96% CD4, under 90% CD8). Contaminants from the bulk population, in the form of abundant clonotypes, could be found in FACS-sorted repertoires. The secondary response showed a weaker magnitude and a faster peak, day 5 versus 15.

V was clipped by 4 bases and J by 4 bases, with 17 bases between them. Germline CDR1 is SGHAT and CDR2 is FQDESV (reference sequence). This CDR3 spans 15 amino acids. A note on this clonotype: No antigen is known for it.

Universal primer sites and UMIs were introduced during 5'RACE template-switching synthesis of TCR cDNA. TCRdb recomputed calls from the 5' RACE reads with MiXCR, one row per CDR3 protein. The data hold some 300,000 distinct CDR3 sequences, with 7.5% to 9% observed a single time. V gene TRBV11-1 combines with J gene TRBJ2-7; D possibly matches TRBD1 or TRBD2 (5 bases each). Sequenced here: CD4+ T cells sorted from PBMCs, sampled 5 days after the yellow fever booster vaccination. The sequence was collected from a man younger than 30 who received the YFV17D yellow fever vaccine. The CDR3 DNA sequence: TGTGCCAGCAGCTGGAACCGGGACGTGAATTACGAGCAGTACTTC. Protein sequence: CASSWNRDVNYEQYF.